The 28 T cell receptor beta chains presented below share a single source sample, sequenced in a study of CD8 T cells in Susac syndrome. Random hexamers were used to reverse transcribe the RNA input (about 0.5 to 1 ug). TCRdb ran MiXCR on the immunoSEQ multiplex PCR reads and lists one entry per CDR3 protein. Of 160,000 or so distinct CDR3 sequences in the sample, roughly 94% were seen once. The specimen sequenced was CD8+ T cells from PBMCs. These receptors were taken from a human donor with multiple sclerosis.

The chain combines TRBV7-9 with TRBJ1-1; perhaps TRBD1 as D (5 bases). Trimming left V 5 bases short and J 8 bases short, with 9 bases between. Per germline, CDR1 SEHNR and CDR2 FQNEAQ (reference sequence). The CDR3 contains 11 residues. CDR3 sequence reads: CASSHEGEAFF. CDR3 in DNA: TGTGCCAGCAGCCACGAGGGGGAAGCTTTCTTT.

This sequence joins TRBV20-1 and TRBJ2-1; TRBD2 aligns across 7 bases. This CDR3 has 12 residues. Germline CDR1 and CDR2: DFQATT and SNEGSKA (reference sequence). The V gene end was trimmed by 1 base and the J gene end by 9 bases; junction bases not matched to a gene: 3. The CDR3, as DNA: TGCAGTGCTAGAGCGGGGGGAAGTGAGCAGTTCTTC. It codes for CSARAGGSEQFF.

The rearrangement joins TRBV24-1 to TRBJ1-2; 8 positions match TRBD1. Losses at the gene ends were 6 bases for V and 5 bases for J; bases not matched to a gene: 16. Germline CDR1 is KGHDR and CDR2 is SFDVKD. CDR3 length equals 17 residues. In nucleotides, the CDR3 is TGTGCCACCAGTTCTCAGGGGGCGAATGGAAGAAAGTATGGCTACACCTTC. It is translated as CATSSQGANGRKYGYTF.

The chain uses TRBV29-1 and TRBJ1-2; D is undetermined. V gave up 0 bases and J gave up 5 bases, with 10 bases separating them. This CDR3 comprises 13 residues. Germline V gives CDR1 SQVTM, CDR2 ANQGSEA. The CDR3 DNA reads as TGCAGCGTTGAAGATATGACGGAGTATGGCTACACCTTC. Translated: CSVEDMTEYGYTF.

The chain combines TRBV7-9 with TRBJ2-7; 8 bases agree with TRBD1. Germline loops: CDR1 SEHNR, CDR2 FQNEAQ (reference sequence). The CDR3 totals 16 residues. The ends lost 5 bases at V and 4 bases at J; junction bases unmatched: 13. The CDR3 region is CASSPGQAVAAYEQYF. CDR3 DNA: TGTGCCAGCAGCCCGGGACAGGCCGTCGCCGCGTACGAGCAGTACTTC.

The chain has TRBV3-1 and TRBJ2-5; 11 bases line up with TRBD2. The length of the CDR3 is 17 residues. Looked up from germline, CDR1 is LGHDT and CDR2 is YNNKEL (reference sequence). V trimming: 4 bases; J trimming: 4 bases; junction bases outside the gene matches: 11. The CDR3 protein is CASSPGIGTSGRETQYF. CDR3 nucleotides: TGTGCCAGCAGCCCCGGTATCGGGACTAGCGGCAGAGAGACCCAGTACTTC.

This clonotype was detected once. The V gene is TRBV7-9, the J gene TRBJ2-7, with 9 bases aligning to TRBD1. There are 17 residues in the CDR3. Trimming took 2 bases from V and 3 from J; bases not matched to a gene: 11. Germline assignment: CDR1 SEHNR and CDR2 FQNEAQ (reference sequence). The CDR3 sequence: CASSLPLGGTGNYEQYF. Written as DNA, the CDR3 is TGTGCCAGCAGCTTACCCCTCGGGGGGACAGGGAACTACGAGCAGTACTTC.

The chain employs TRBV28 and TRBJ2-7, with TRBD1 identical over 7 bases. The junction had 12 bases not matched to a gene; V was cut back by 6 bases and J by 1 base. There are 16 residues in the CDR3. Germline V gene lookup returns CDR1 MDHEN and CDR2 SYDVKM. The CDR3 spells CASSPIDRAKSYEQYF. CDR3 DNA sequence: TGTGCCAGCAGCCCCATCGACAGGGCCAAATCCTACGAGCAGTACTTC.

The DNA for the CDR3 is TGTGCCAGCAGTTTAGTGAGTGGGACACCGGCAGATACGCAGTATTTT. This translates into CASSLVSGTPADTQYF. The chain links TRBV28 to TRBJ2-3; possibly TRBD1 for D (6 bases). CDR1 is MDHEN and CDR2 is SYDVKM in the germline V gene. V lost 2 bases to trimming and J lost 4 bases, with 16 bases between them. The CDR3 contains 16 residues.

The rearrangement links TRBV27 to TRBJ2-7, with D possibly matching TRBD2 (5 bases). The germline CDR1 and CDR2 sequences are MNHEY and SMNVEV (reference sequence). Trimming stripped 2 bases from V and 5 bases from J, with 13 bases between. This CDR3 region has 14 residues. DNA of the CDR3: TGTGCCAGCAGTTTAAGGCCCCTCGGGGACGAGCAGTACTTC. Translated: CASSLRPLGDEQYF.

V usage is TRBV15 and J usage is TRBJ1-5; D is uncertain. Trimming pared 3 bases from V and 0 bases from J, leaving 12 bases between. Germline V CDR1 and CDR2: LNHNV, YYDKDF (reference sequence). The CDR3 is 16 amino acids. CDR3 sequence: CATSSRTDYSNQPQHF. The DNA of the CDR3 is TGTGCCACCAGCAGTCGGACGGATTATAGCAATCAGCCCCAGCATTTT.

The table lists this clonotype with a few counts. The CDR3 loop reads CASSLGQANEQFF. The CDR3 DNA follows: TGTGCCAGCAGTTTGGGACAGGCTAATGAGCAGTTCTTC. This sequence joins TRBV27 and TRBJ2-1; 8 bases align to TRBD1. CDR3 length equals 13 residues. Per germline, CDR1 MNHEY and CDR2 SMNVEV (reference sequence). V trimming: 3 bases; J trimming: 7 bases; junction bases outside the gene matches: 2.

This chain connects TRBV30 to TRBJ2-3, with 7 bases lining up with TRBD1. This CDR3 comprises 16 residues. Per the germline V gene, CDR1 is GTSNPN and CDR2 is SVGIG (reference sequence). The trim removed 5 bases at V and 2 bases at J, leaving 13 bases unmatched. The CDR3: CAWGGQGDLFTDTQYF. In DNA, the CDR3 is TGTGCCTGGGGGGGTCAGGGGGACCTATTCACAGATACGCAGTATTTT. The complete variable domain, with remaining parts taken from reference TRBV30 and TRBJ2-3, reads SQTIHQWPATLVQPVGSPLSLECTVEGTSNPNLYWYRQAAGRGLQLLFYSVGIGQISSEVPQNLSASRPQDRQFILSSKKLLLSDSGFYLCAWGGQGDLFTDTQYFGPGTRLTVL.

The chain links TRBV5-8 to TRBJ2-7; 7 bases agree with TRBD2. After removal of 9 bases from V and 0 bases from J, the junction contained 15 bases not matched to a gene. CDR1 SGHTS and CDR2 YDEGEE come from the germline V gene. This CDR3 has 16 residues. CDR3 amino acids: CATSGRASGISYEQYF. CDR3 DNA sequence: TGTGCCACCTCAGGGAGGGCCAGCGGTATCTCCTACGAGCAGTACTTC. The variable domain in full, completed from reference TRBV5-8 and TRBJ2-7, reads EAGVTQSPTHLIKTRGQQATLRCSPISGHTSVYWYQQALGLGLQFLLWYDEGEERNRGNFPPRFSGRQFPNYSSELNVNALELEDSALYLCATSGRASGISYEQYFGPGTRLTVT.

This chain connects TRBV7-9 to TRBJ2-5; 11 bases line up with TRBD2. CDR1 and CDR2 from the germline V gene are SEHNR and FQNEAQ (reference sequence). The junction had 5 bases not matched to a gene; V was cut back by 5 bases and J by 0 bases. The CDR3 loop spans 16 amino acids. The CDR3 reads CASSLGGLADQETQYF. The CDR3 DNA follows: TGTGCCAGCAGCCTAGGGGGACTAGCGGACCAAGAGACCCAGTACTTC.

The chain is built from TRBV4-1 and TRBJ1-1, with D possibly matching TRBD1 (5 bases). Trimming took 0 bases from V and 9 from J, leaving 11 bases between them. CDR3 size: 13 residues. Germline CDR1 reads MGHRA; CDR2 reads YSYEKL. CDR3 DNA sequence: TGCGCCAGCAGCCAAGATAGTCGGACACAAGCTTTCTTT. Its translation is CASSQDSRTQAFF.

V gene TRBV7-9 combines with J gene TRBJ2-2, with TRBD1 identical over 9 bases. Germline trimming cut 4 bases from V and 7 bases from J; bases unmatched to any gene: 10. This CDR3 comprises 16 residues. The germline gives CDR1 SEHNR, CDR2 FQNEAQ (reference sequence). Here the CDR3 DNA reads TGTGCCAGCAGCTCGTCCGGGACAGGGCGGTTCGGGGAGCTGTTTTTT. Encoded protein: CASSSSGTGRFGELFF.

The V gene is TRBV30, the J gene TRBJ2-7, with 8 bases lining up with TRBD2. Trimming took 3 bases from V and 3 from J; bases not matched to a gene: 4. The V gene's germline CDR1 is GTSNPN and CDR2 SVGIG (reference sequence). The CDR3 is 13 residues long. This chain's CDR3 is CAWRGRGGYEQYF. CDR3 bases: TGTGCCTGGAGGGGACGGGGGGGCTACGAGCAGTACTTC. Supplemented by reference TRBV30 and TRBJ2-7, the full variable domain reads SQTIHQWPATLVQPVGSPLSLECTVEGTSNPNLYWYRQAAGRGLQLLFYSVGIGQISSEVPQNLSASRPQDRQFILSSKKLLLSDSGFYLCAWRGRGGYEQYFGPGTRLTVT.

V gene TRBV20-1 combines with J gene TRBJ1-6; D is unresolved. CDR1 DFQATT and CDR2 SNEGSKA come from the germline V gene (reference sequence). The CDR3 contains 17 residues. Trimming pared 0 bases from V and 7 bases from J, leaving 19 bases between. CDR3 DNA: TGCAGTGCTAGAGATTCCACCGGGTCATTACTGAATTCACCCCTCCACTTT. It is translated as CSARDSTGSLLNSPLHF.

This chain uses TRBV6-5 with TRBJ2-7; 8 bases agree with TRBD1. The CDR3 contains 15 residues. J lost 4 bases, V lost 8 bases, and 13 bases had no gene match. Germline V gene data show CDR1 as MNHEY and CDR2 as SVGAGI. CDR3: CASGYLGQGVYEQYF. The CDR3 DNA follows: TGTGCCAGCGGCTACCTAGGACAGGGAGTATACGAGCAGTACTTC.

The chain recombines TRBV3-1 with TRBJ1-2; tentatively, D is TRBD1 (5 bases). The CDR3 loop spans 13 amino acids. From germline, CDR1 is LGHDT and CDR2 YNNKEL (reference sequence). V dropped 0 bases and J dropped 5 bases, with 7 bases sitting between them. The CDR3 region has the DNA TGTGCCAGCAGCCAAGAACGGGGGTATGGCTACACCTTC. It specifies CASSQERGYGYTF.

The chain employs TRBV15 and TRBJ1-5, with D possibly being TRBD1 (5 bases). V shed 0 bases and J shed 0 bases, with 18 bases lying between them. Per the germline V gene, CDR1 is LNHNV and CDR2 is YYDKDF (reference sequence). The CDR3 loop spans 19 amino acids. CDR3 DNA: TGTGCCACCAGCAGAGATGGGGCAGCCGAAGACTTTAGCAATCAGCCCCAGCATTTT. It yields the protein CATSRDGAAEDFSNQPQHF.

This clonotype was detected once. J is TRBJ2-5 and V is TRBV27; D is possibly TRBD2 (6 bases). V lost 2 bases to trimming and J lost 5 bases, with 12 bases between them. CDR1 is MNHEY, CDR2 SMNVEV, per germline (reference sequence). This CDR3 comprises 14 residues. CDR3 nucleotides: TGTGCCAGCAGTTTACATACGGGGGTGGAGACCCAGTACTTC. Translating it yields CASSLHTGVETQYF.

The rearrangement uses TRBV4-1 and TRBJ1-4; D is ambiguous. Germline loops: CDR1 MGHRA, CDR2 YSYEKL. This CDR3 is 17 amino acids long. Trimming removed 2 bases at V and 4 bases at J, with 17 bases between. CDR3 residues: CASSQQRTISYNEKLFF. As DNA, the CDR3 is TGCGCCAGCAGCCAACAACGGACTATTTCCTATAATGAAAAACTGTTTTTT.

The chain carries TRBV27 and TRBJ1-2; 8 nucleotides agree with TRBD1. Germline CDR1 reads MNHEY; CDR2 reads SMNVEV (reference sequence). With V trimmed by 5 bases and J by 4 bases, 3 bases remained unmatched. The CDR3 covers 13 residues. CDR3 nucleotides: TGTGCCAGCAGTAGACAGGGGACCTATGGCTACACCTTC. It translates to CASSRQGTYGYTF.

The chain couples TRBV6-1 to TRBJ2-7; D is perhaps TRBD1 or TRBD2 (7 bases each). This CDR3 is 15 amino acids long. Deletions cut 3 bases from V and 4 bases from J, with 16 bases between. Germline assignment: CDR1 MNHNS and CDR2 SASEGT. CDR3 sequence: CASSDGGGTAYEQYF. The CDR3 DNA is TGTGCCAGCAGTGACGGGGGAGGGACAGCTTACGAGCAGTACTTC.

The rearrangement links TRBV2 to TRBJ2-3, with D unclear. Trimming removed 8 bases from V and 2 bases from J, with 14 bases in between. CDR3 size: 14 residues. Germline V gives CDR1 SNHLY, CDR2 FYNNEI. The CDR3 DNA sequence: TGTGCCAGCCCTGCTAGGACGACCACAGATACGCAGTATTTT. This translates into CASPARTTTDTQYF.

The chain uses TRBV7-9 and TRBJ2-5, with 7 bases identical to TRBD1. V shed 5 bases and J 4 bases; nucleotides not matched to a gene: 10. Germline CDR1 reads SEHNR; CDR2 reads FQNEAQ (reference sequence). The CDR3 contains 15 residues. For the CDR3, the DNA is TGTGCCAGCAGCATCCAAGAGGGGGCCGGAGAGACCCAGTACTTC. Its translation is CASSIQEGAGETQYF.